These 21 T cell receptor beta chains share one sample of origin, sequenced in a study of cytomegalovirus exposure and HLA in healthy donors. The PCR used 60 Vbeta and 13 Jbeta primers. Only in-frame clones appear in the TCRdb table, and some are missing; sequencing was by immunoSEQ multiplex PCR. The sample contains more than 130,000 clones, more than 75% of which appear only once. Sequenced sample: PBMCs. Source of these receptors: a man aged 18 to 30 in good health and CMV-seronegative.

The gene calls are TRBV11-2 and TRBJ1-2, with D unclear. From germline, CDR1 is SGHAT and CDR2 FQNNGV. CDR3 size: 11 residues. Trimming cost V 5 bases and J 4 bases, with 5 bases left between them. The CDR3 reads CASSRGYGYTF. As DNA, the CDR3 is TGTGCCAGCAGCCGCGGCTATGGCTACACCTTC. The full variable domain, its missing parts supplied by reference TRBV11-2 and TRBJ1-2, is EAGVAQSPRYKIIEKRQSVAFWCNPISGHATLYWYQQILGQGPKLLIQFQNNGVVDDSQLPKDRFSAERLKGVDSTLKIQPAKLEDSAVYLCASSRGYGYTFGSGTRLTVV.

The chain has TRBV28 and TRBJ1-3, with D tentatively TRBD1 (6 bases). Trimming took off 5 bases at V and 5 bases at J, with 16 bases between the two ends. The CDR3 runs to 15 residues. Germline CDR1 is MDHEN and CDR2 is SYDVKM. The chain's CDR3 is CASSPIHRARNTIYF. The CDR3 DNA is TGTGCCAGCAGTCCAATACACAGGGCCAGAAACACCATATATTTT.

The chain is built from TRBV7-9 and TRBJ2-4; maybe TRBD2 (5 bases). The CDR3 has 15 amino acids. Germline V CDR1 and CDR2: SEHNR, FQNEAQ (reference sequence). V dropped 0 bases and J dropped 6 bases, with 12 bases sitting between them. The CDR3 loop is CASSLALSSGNIQYF. The CDR3 region has the DNA TGTGCCAGCAGCTTAGCGCTATCGAGCGGAAACATTCAGTACTTC.

V gene TRBV10-3 combines with J gene TRBJ1-2; perhaps TRBD1 as D (6 bases). Trimming left V 4 bases short and J 0 bases short, with 21 bases between. The germline V gene has CDR1 ENHRY and CDR2 SYGVKD. The CDR3 covers 18 residues. This CDR3 is CAISAPLSPDSTNYGYTF. CDR3 nucleotide sequence: TGTGCCATCAGTGCCCCTCTCAGCCCGGACAGCACTAACTATGGCTACACCTTC.

The chain combines TRBV7-8 with TRBJ2-2; 15 bases are shared with TRBD2. Germline V lookup: CDR1 SGHVS, CDR2 FQNEAQ. CDR3 length: 19 amino acids. Trimming took 3 bases from V and 0 from J; bases not matched to a gene: 5. The CDR3 here is CASSFPGLAGGSNTGELFF. The CDR3 DNA reads TGTGCCAGCAGCTTTCCGGGACTAGCGGGAGGATCGAACACCGGGGAGCTGTTTTTT.

V gene TRBV27 combines with J gene TRBJ1-6, with D possibly being TRBD1 (6 bases). CDR3 length: 17 residues. Germline assignment: CDR1 MNHEY and CDR2 SMNVEV (reference sequence). V was shortened by 5 bases and J by 6 bases, with 20 bases between the two germline ends. The CDR3 DNA reads TGTGCCAGCAGTCAGGGCGCAGGGGCCGTTTTTAATTCACCCCTCCACTTT. It codes for CASSQGAGAVFNSPLHF.

This clone came up a few times. The V call is TRBV7-8, the J call TRBJ2-7; 7 nucleotides agree with TRBD1. The J segment lost 4 bases and the V segment lost 5 bases, leaving 5 bases of the junction unmatched. Germline V gene lookup returns CDR1 SGHVS and CDR2 FQNEAQ. The CDR3 totals 13 residues. CDR3 protein: CASSPTDRYEQYF. As DNA, the CDR3 is TGTGCCAGCAGCCCTACGGACAGGTACGAGCAGTACTTC. The full variable domain, in which reference TRBV7-8 and TRBJ2-7 provide the parts outside the CDR3, is GAGVSQSPRYKVAKRGQDVALRCDPISGHVSLFWYQQALGQGPEFLTYFQNEAQLDKSGLPSDRFFAERPEGSVSTLKIQRTQQEDSAVYLCASSPTDRYEQYFGPGTRLTVT.

The rearrangement links TRBV9 to TRBJ2-2, with TRBD1 matching 9 bases. The length of the CDR3 is 16 residues. Per germline, CDR1 SGDLS and CDR2 YYNGEE. The V gene end was trimmed by 2 bases and the J gene end by 2 bases; junction bases not matched to a gene: 4. The CDR3 loop reads CASSVSTGGNTGELFF. The DNA of the CDR3 is TGTGCCAGCAGCGTGTCGACAGGGGGTAACACCGGGGAGCTGTTTTTT.

The genes are TRBV11-2 and TRBJ2-7; 7 bases are a match to TRBD1. V lost 5 bases, J lost 1 base, and 11 bases stayed unmatched. The germline gives CDR1 SGHAT, CDR2 FQNNGV. CDR3 length: 16 amino acids. CDR3 sequence reads: CASSPMSGQRSYEQYF. CDR3 nucleotides: TGTGCCAGCAGCCCGATGTCGGGACAGCGTTCCTACGAGCAGTACTTC.

CDR3 in amino acids: CASSPPGQVRTDTQYF. As DNA, the CDR3 is TGTGCCAGCTCACCACCGGGGCAGGTTCGCACAGATACGCAGTATTTT. The chain has TRBV18 and TRBJ2-3, with a tentative D call TRBD1 (5 bases). Trimming stripped 0 bases from V and 1 base from J, with 11 bases between. Looked up from germline, CDR1 is KGHSH and CDR2 is LQKENI. The CDR3 runs 16 residues.

Remarks on this clone: The same CDR3 can be traced to other DNA sequences in this sample. The chain couples TRBV7-9 to TRBJ1-1; D not resolved. Trimming took 2 bases from V and 0 from J, leaving 4 bases between them. CDR1 SEHNR and CDR2 FQNEAQ come from the germline V gene (reference sequence). The CDR3 runs to 13 residues. In DNA, the CDR3 is TGTGCCAGCAGCTTATCTATGAACACTGAAGCTTTCTTT. This codes for CASSLSMNTEAFF.

V is TRBV6-4 and J is TRBJ1-2, with TRBD1 identical over 7 bases. Per germline, CDR1 MRHNA and CDR2 SNTAGT. The CDR3 loop spans 15 amino acids. The V and J ends lost 2 bases and 3 bases, in that order; junction bases with no gene match: 6. The CDR3 bases are TGTGCCAGCAGTGACCATGAGGGGGCGGACTATGGCTACACCTTC. Translation: CASSDHEGADYGYTF.

This clone was seen only once. V gene TRBV7-8 combines with J gene TRBJ2-3, with 10 nucleotides matching TRBD1. There are 16 residues in the CDR3. V was pared by 5 bases and J by 1 base, with 6 bases of the junction left unmatched. Germline-derived CDR1 and CDR2 are SGHVS and FQNEAQ. The CDR3 here is CASSRRTGGRTDTQYF. As DNA, the CDR3 is TGTGCCAGCAGCCGAAGGACAGGGGGACGCACAGATACGCAGTATTTT.

The rearrangement joins TRBV18 to TRBJ1-1, with D possibly being TRBD1 (5 bases). V was cut by 4 bases and J by 4 bases, with 13 bases left in between. From germline, CDR1 is KGHSH and CDR2 LQKENI. The CDR3 is made up of 14 amino acids. Here the CDR3 DNA reads TGTGCCAGCTCACTCGGGGGTAGGTTCACTGAAGCTTTCTTT. As protein: CASSLGGRFTEAFF. The full variable domain, its missing parts supplied by reference TRBV18 and TRBJ1-1, is NAGVMQNPRHLVRRRGQEARLRCSPMKGHSHVYWYRQLPEEGLKFMVYLQKENIIDESGMPKERFSAEFPKEGPSILRIQQVVRGDSAAYFCASSLGGRFTEAFFGQGTRLTVV.

This clone was recorded a few times. The chain employs TRBV2 and TRBJ2-1, with D perhaps TRBD2 (6 bases). The CDR3 covers 15 residues. V gave up 4 bases and J gave up 7 bases, with 17 bases separating them. Germline-derived CDR1 and CDR2 are SNHLY and FYNNEI. CDR3: CASSAGTPNMNEQFF. CDR3 bases: TGTGCCAGCAGTGCCGGGACTCCAAACATGAATGAGCAGTTCTTC.

The chain recombines TRBV7-3 with TRBJ2-1; 10 bases are a match to TRBD2. Germline V CDR1 and CDR2: SGHTA, FQGTGA. This CDR3 has 17 residues. V was clipped by 1 base and J by 5 bases; unmatched bases: 8. The CDR3, as DNA: TGTGCCAGCAGCTTAAATTGGGGGACTAGCGTTAACAATGAGCAGTTCTTC. Protein sequence: CASSLNWGTSVNNEQFF. Full variable domain (rest looked up from reference TRBV7-3 and TRBJ2-1): GAGVSQTPSNKVTEKGKYVELRCDPISGHTALYWYRQSLGQGPEFLIYFQGTGAADDSGLPNDRFFAVRPEGSVSTLKIQRTERGDSAVYLCASSLNWGTSVNNEQFFGPGTRLTVL.

This clone was seen more than once but under ten times. This CDR3 is also generated by other DNA sequences in the sample. DNA for the CDR3: TGTGCCAGCTCCCCGGGACAGCTGACAGGTGGTGGCTACACCTTC. This sequence encodes CASSPGQLTGGGYTF. The V gene is TRBV18, the J gene TRBJ1-2; 7 bases map to TRBD1. Trimming cost V 6 bases and J 7 bases; bases outside gene matches: 14. From germline, CDR1 is KGHSH and CDR2 LQKENI. The CDR3 contains 15 residues.

This chain links TRBV7-2 with TRBJ2-5; D is uncertain. The CDR3 loop spans 15 amino acids. Germline V gene lookup returns CDR1 SGHTA and CDR2 FQGNSA. V was clipped by 0 bases and J by 1 base, with 9 bases between them. The CDR3 DNA sequence: TGTGCCAGCAGCTTAGCCGCAAGGAGCCAAGAGACCCAGTACTTC. Its translation: CASSLAARSQETQYF.

The chain employs TRBV7-8 and TRBJ1-1; D gene uncertain. Germline V gene data show CDR1 as SGHVS and CDR2 as FQNEAQ. This CDR3 is 13 amino acids long. V was trimmed by 2 bases and J by 6 bases, leaving 10 bases between them. CDR3 loop: CASSLIGSAEAFF. CDR3 DNA sequence: TGTGCCAGCAGCTTAATCGGGTCAGCTGAAGCTTTCTTT.

This rearrangement joins TRBV5-5 to TRBJ1-3; D is ambiguous. V lost 0 bases to trimming and J lost 7 bases, with 5 bases between them. CDR1 and CDR2 from the germline V gene are SGHKS and YYEKEE (reference sequence). CDR3 length: 12 amino acids. In DNA, the CDR3 is TGTGCCAGCAGCTTGGGGCTCAACACCATATATTTT. Translation: CASSLGLNTIYF.

The chain uses TRBV29-1 and TRBJ1-2; perhaps TRBD1 as D (6 bases). This CDR3 spans 12 amino acids. In germline, CDR1 is SQVTM, CDR2 ANQGSEA. V was shortened by 6 bases and J by 4 bases, with 12 bases between the two germline ends. The CDR3 protein is CSVLTGLYGYTF. The CDR3 DNA follows: TGCAGCGTGCTAACAGGGCTCTATGGCTACACCTTC. The complete variable domain, with remaining parts taken from reference TRBV29-1 and TRBJ1-2, reads SAVISQKPSRDICQRGTSLTIQCQVDSQVTMMFWYRQQPGQSLTLIATANQGSEATYESGFVIDKFPISRPNLTFSTLTVSNMSPEDSSIYLCSVLTGLYGYTFGSGTRLTVV.